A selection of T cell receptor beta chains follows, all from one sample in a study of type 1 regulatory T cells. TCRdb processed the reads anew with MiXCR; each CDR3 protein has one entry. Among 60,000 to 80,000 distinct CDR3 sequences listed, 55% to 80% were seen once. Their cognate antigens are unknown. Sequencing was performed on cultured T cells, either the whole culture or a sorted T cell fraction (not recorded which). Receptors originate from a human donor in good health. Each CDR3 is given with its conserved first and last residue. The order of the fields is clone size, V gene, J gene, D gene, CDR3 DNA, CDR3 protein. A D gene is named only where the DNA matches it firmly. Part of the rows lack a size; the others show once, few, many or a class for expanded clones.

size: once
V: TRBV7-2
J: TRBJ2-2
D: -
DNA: TGTGCCAGCAGCTTAAGGGGGGGGCAAGCCGGGGAGCTGTTTTTT
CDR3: CASSLRGGQAGELFF

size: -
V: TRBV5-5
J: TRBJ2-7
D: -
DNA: TGTGCCAGCAGGGGTATGGGGGGGCTCTCCTACGAGCAGTACTTC
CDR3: CASRGMGGLSYEQYF

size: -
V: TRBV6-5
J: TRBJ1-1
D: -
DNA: TGTGCCAGCAGTTACCGGCGTGGGGGGAGTAAAATCGGGACTGAAGCTTTCTTT
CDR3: CASSYRRGGSKIGTEAFF

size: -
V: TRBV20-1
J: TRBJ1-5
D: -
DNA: TGCAGTGCTAGTCTTCCCTCAACCGGGGCTTATAGCAATCAGCCCCAGCATTTT
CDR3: CSASLPSTGAYSNQPQHF

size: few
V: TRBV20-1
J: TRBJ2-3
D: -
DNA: TGCAGTGCTAGAGGTTACTCACGGGGGTTAAGGGCAGATACGCAGTATTTT
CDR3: CSARGYSRGLRADTQYF

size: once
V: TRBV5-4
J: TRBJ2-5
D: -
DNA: TGTGCCAGCAGCTTGAACACATTTAGGTCAGAGACCCAGTACTTC
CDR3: CASSLNTFRSETQYF

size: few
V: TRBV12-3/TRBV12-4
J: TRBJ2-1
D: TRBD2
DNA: TGTGCCAGCAGCGGGACTAGGGATGAGCAGTTCTTC
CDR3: CASSGTRDEQFF

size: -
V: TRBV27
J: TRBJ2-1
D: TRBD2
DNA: TGTGCCAGCAGTCTTAATGGACTAGCGGGAGAAGAGCAGTTCTTC
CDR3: CASSLNGLAGEEQFF

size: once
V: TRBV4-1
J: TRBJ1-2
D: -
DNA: TGCGCCAGCAGCTCTCTACAGGACTATGGCTACACCTTC
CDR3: CASSSLQDYGYTF

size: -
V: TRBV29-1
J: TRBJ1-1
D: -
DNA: TGCAGCGTTGATGGGAGGGAGAACACTGAAGCTTTCTTT
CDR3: CSVDGRENTEAFF

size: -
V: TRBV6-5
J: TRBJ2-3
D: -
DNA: TGTGCCAGCAAGGCTAGCGGCACAGATACGCAGTATTTT
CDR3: CASKASGTDTQYF

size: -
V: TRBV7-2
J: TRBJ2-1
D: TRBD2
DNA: TGTGCCAGCAGCCGAGGGGCTAGCGGGAGTCATGAGCAGTTCTTC
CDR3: CASSRGASGSHEQFF

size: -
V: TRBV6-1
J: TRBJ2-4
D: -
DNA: TGTGCCAGCATTGAGCGACTAGCCAAAAACATTCAGTACTTC
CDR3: CASIERLAKNIQYF

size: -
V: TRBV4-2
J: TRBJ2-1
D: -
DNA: TGTGCCAGCAGCCAAGAAGCTGGTAGCTCCTACAATGAGCAGTTCTTC
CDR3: CASSQEAGSSYNEQFF

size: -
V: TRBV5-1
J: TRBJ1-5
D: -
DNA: TGCGCCAGCAGAGCGCAGTGGGATAGCAATCAGCCCCAGCATTTT
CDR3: CASRAQWDSNQPQHF

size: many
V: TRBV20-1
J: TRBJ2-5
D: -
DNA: TGCAGTGCCACCGCAGTTCAGCGGGAGACCCAGTACTTC
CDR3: CSATAVQRETQYF

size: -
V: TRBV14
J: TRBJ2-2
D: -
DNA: TGCGCCAGCAGCCAAGTCGCAGGCGCGGGGACCGGGGAGCTGTTTTTT
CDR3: CASSQVAGAGTGELFF

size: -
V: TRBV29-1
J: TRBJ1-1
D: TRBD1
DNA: TGCAGCGCTCTCCGACGAAGGGAGGGGGCCGCTGAAGCTTTCTTT
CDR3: CSALRRREGAAEAFF